This entry concerns a single TCR beta chain. Seattle's cohort entered during active infection and was followed longitudinally. The data were obtained in a study of blood T cell repertoires in COVID-19. Across the whole study: Samples came from the United States, Italy and Spain, spanning acute and convalescent COVID-19. Sources were T cells, B-cell-depleted T cells, or PBMCs; the material itself was cDNA or gDNA.

Assay: immunoSEQ multiplex PCR; the TCRdb copy retains only in-frame clones and omits some. The profile shows 120,000 or so clones, about four fifths of them singletons. This sequence was found in a young man with COVID-19, enrolled during active disease. The source material was peripheral blood.

The CDR3 protein is CSALGVPFTDTQYF. CDR3 bases: TGCAGCGCCCTCGGTGTTCCCTTCACAGATACGCAGTATTTT. The V call is TRBV29-1, the J call TRBJ2-3; unclear D gene. Germline V gene data show CDR1 as SQVTM and CDR2 as ANQGSEA. This CDR3 comprises 14 residues. The ends were cut back, 7 bases at V and 2 bases at J, with 16 bases in the middle.